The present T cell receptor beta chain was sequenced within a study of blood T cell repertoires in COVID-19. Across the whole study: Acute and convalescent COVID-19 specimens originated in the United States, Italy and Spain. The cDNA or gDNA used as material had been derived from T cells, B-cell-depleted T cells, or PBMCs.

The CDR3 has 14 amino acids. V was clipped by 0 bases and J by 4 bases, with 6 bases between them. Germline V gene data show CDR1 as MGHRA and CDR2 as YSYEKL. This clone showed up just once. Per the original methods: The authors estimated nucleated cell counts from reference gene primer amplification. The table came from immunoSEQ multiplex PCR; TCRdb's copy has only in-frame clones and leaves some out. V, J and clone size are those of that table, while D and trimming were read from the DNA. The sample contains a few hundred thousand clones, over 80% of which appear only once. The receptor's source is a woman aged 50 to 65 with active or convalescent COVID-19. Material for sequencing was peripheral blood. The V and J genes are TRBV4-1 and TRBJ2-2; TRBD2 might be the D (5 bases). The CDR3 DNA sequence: TGCGCCAGCAGCCAAGATCGGGGCACCGGGGAGCTGTTTTTT. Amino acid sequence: CASSQDRGTGELFF.